This T cell receptor (beta chain) comes out of a study of identical twins. Study findings and constraints: For out-of-frame alpha sequences shared by twins, low generation probability was in excess.

In this sample, this clonotype turned up a few times. The antigen is undetermined. The CDR3 loop spans 15 amino acids. Germline V lookup: CDR1 LGHNA, CDR2 YSLEER. V lost 0 bases to trimming and J lost 3 bases, with 12 bases between them. Each cDNA held unique molecular identifiers, and template switching gave it a universal primer site. Each CDR3 protein gets one entry after TCRdb re-called the 5' RACE reads with MiXCR. The sample consists of around 690,000 distinct CDR3 sequences, approximately 21% of them appearing once. The same sample was also used in a study of T cells expressing NK-cell markers. That paper notes: Roughly 1.0-7.0% of CD8+ T cells in about 6 donors belonged to dominant NKG2C+ clonotypes.

The source of this sequence is a woman younger than 35 in good health. This chain connects TRBV4-3 to TRBJ2-7; no definite D call. The specimen sequenced was PBMCs. Here the CDR3 reads CASSQDGEAGYEQYF. CDR3 nucleotides: TGCGCCAGCAGCCAAGATGGAGAGGCCGGCTACGAGCAGTACTTC.